This TCR beta chain was identified during a study of shared clonotypes between healthy human individuals. Profiled with immunoSEQ multiplex PCR; TCRdb holds only in-frame clones, not every one. In the table there are about 1.4 million clones, approximately 96% of which are singletons. This clone is a singleton in its sample. Its antigen remains unknown. Overall study results and limits: Across subsets, estimated richness was generally greater for naive than for memory populations. Clonotype sharing among donors was thought likely to change with sequencing depth. Generation probabilities of non-shared clonotypes were lower (relative to those shared by all four donors). With a handful of donors compared, around 4.7% of naive CD4 clonotypes were shared.

This CDR3 spans 14 amino acids. The V end was cut by 7 bases, the J end by 2 bases, with 15 bases between. Germline V gene data show CDR1 as MNHEY and CDR2 as SMNVEV (reference sequence). J is TRBJ2-7 and V is TRBV27; D is possibly TRBD1 (6 bases). The sequence was obtained from a man aged 25-40 years in good health. Sequenced sample: naive CD4+ T cells sorted from blood. Subset described: CD45RA+ positively selected. CDR3 sequence: CASTRTAAPYEQYF. The CDR3 DNA sequence: TGTGCCAGCACCCGGACAGCAGCACCCTACGAGCAGTACTTC.